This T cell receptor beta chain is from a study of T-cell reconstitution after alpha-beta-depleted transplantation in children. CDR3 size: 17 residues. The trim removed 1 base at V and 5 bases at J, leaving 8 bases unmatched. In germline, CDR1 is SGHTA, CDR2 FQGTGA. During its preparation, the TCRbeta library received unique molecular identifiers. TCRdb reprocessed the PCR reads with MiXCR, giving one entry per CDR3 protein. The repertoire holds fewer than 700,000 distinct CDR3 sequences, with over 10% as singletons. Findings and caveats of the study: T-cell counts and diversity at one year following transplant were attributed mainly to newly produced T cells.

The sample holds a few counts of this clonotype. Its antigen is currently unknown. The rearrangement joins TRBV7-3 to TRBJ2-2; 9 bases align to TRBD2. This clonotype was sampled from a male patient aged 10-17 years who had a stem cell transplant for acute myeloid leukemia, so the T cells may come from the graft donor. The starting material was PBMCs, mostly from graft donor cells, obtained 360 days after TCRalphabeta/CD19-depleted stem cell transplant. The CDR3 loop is CASSLKGTSSPTGELFF. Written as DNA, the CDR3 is TGTGCCAGCAGCTTAAAGGGGACTAGCTCACCAACCGGGGAGCTGTTTTTT.